The T cell receptor (beta chain) described here comes from a study of Graves' ophthalmopathy and Graves' hyperthyroidism. Study-wide background: Specimen type is peripheral blood, obtained at initial diagnosis before any treatment. General study points: With around 88% sensitivity and over 65% specificity, a 13-signature model separated ophthalmopathy from stable hyperthyroidism. Most thyroid clonotypes with frequency above 0.001 were detected in blood too.

Notes on this clonotype: Its specificity is unknown.

Amplified TCR beta CDR3 regions were obtained using RNA transcripts as template. The first round was an RT-PCR with HTBI primers, and the second round was a multiplex PCR. TCRdb reanalysed the multiplex PCR reads using MiXCR and keeps one entry per CDR3 protein. Of approximately 700,000 distinct CDR3 sequences in the sample, more than 40% were seen once. Germline values: CDR1 SNHLY, CDR2 FYNNEI. This CDR3 spans 16 amino acids. V was pared by 3 bases and J by 1 base, with 6 bases of the junction left unmatched. This TCR was sampled from an adult man with Graves' ophthalmopathy. The chain couples TRBV2 to TRBJ1-1, with 9 bases lining up with TRBD1. Sequencing was performed on peripheral blood. This chain's CDR3 is CASSDLGQGPNTEAFF. The CDR3 DNA reads TGTGCCAGCAGTGATCTGGGACAGGGCCCGAACACTGAAGCTTTCTTT.